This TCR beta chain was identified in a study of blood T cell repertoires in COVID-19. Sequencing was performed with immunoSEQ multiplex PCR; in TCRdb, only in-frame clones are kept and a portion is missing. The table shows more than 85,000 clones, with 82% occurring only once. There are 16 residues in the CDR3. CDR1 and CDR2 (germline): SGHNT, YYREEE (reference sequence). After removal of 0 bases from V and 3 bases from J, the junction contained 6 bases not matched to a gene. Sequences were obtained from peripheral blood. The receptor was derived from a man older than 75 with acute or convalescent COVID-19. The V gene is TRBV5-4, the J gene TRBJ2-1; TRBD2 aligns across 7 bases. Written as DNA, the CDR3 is TGTGCCAGCAGCTTGGTAAGCGGGGACCGCTACAATGAGCAGTTCTTC. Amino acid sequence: CASSLVSGDRYNEQFF.